The clone carrying this TCR beta chain was seen a few times. The sample is drawn from a study of blood T cells in healthy people across ages. Sample-barcoded 5' priming and a J-beta primer mix drove a second PCR of 7 to 11 cycles. Tagging of each cDNA molecule was performed by a template-switch adaptor with 12 random nucleotides. Every sample gave at least 3 million paired-end reads containing CDR3. TCRdb reanalysed the 5' RACE reads using MiXCR and keeps one entry per CDR3 protein. The sample contains 600,000 to 900,000 distinct CDR3 sequences, 20% to 30% of which appear only once. Every donor gave about 9 milliliters of peripheral blood. V was pared by 2 bases and J by 5 bases, with 10 bases of the junction left unmatched. This CDR3 region has 16 residues. Germline CDR1 and CDR2: MNHEY and SVGEGT. These data were also filed under a second study, of T cells of mothers and their children. That paper notes: Related mother-child pairs shared marginally more repertoire than unrelated pairs, though not significantly.

Sequencing was carried out using blood. This clonotype was sampled from a boy aged 10-17 years in good health. The chain combines TRBV6-2 or TRBV6-3 with TRBJ2-5; TRBD1 matches at 8 bases. CDR3 in amino acids: CASSYPHTGGEETQYF. The DNA of the CDR3 is TGTGCCAGCAGTTACCCTCATACAGGGGGAGAGGAGACCCAGTACTTC.